Listed below are T cell receptor beta chains from one sample, sequenced in a study of blood T cell repertoires in COVID-19. The data were produced by immunoSEQ multiplex PCR, yet TCRdb's version contains in-frame clones alone and is incomplete. The repertoire holds 120,000 or so clones, with 84% as singletons. Sequencing used peripheral blood. The origin of the receptors is a woman aged 25 to 39 who had recovered from COVID-19. Both conserved end residues are part of each CDR3. A D gene is named only where the DNA matches it firmly. Only some rows state a clone size, as once, few, many or a class for expanded clones.

CDR3 length,J gene,clone size,V gene,D gene,CDR3 protein,CDR3 DNA
14,TRBJ2-7,many,TRBV2,TRBD1,CASSEQGQGYEQYF,TGTGCCAGCAGTGAACAGGGACAGGGCTACGAGCAGTACTTC
15,TRBJ1-5,.,TRBV2,.,CASRSRVGSNQPQHF,TGTGCCAGCCGTTCCAGGGTGGGAAGCAATCAGCCCCAGCATTTT
14,TRBJ2-3,.,TRBV10-3,TRBD1,CAISWTGSTDTQYF,TGTGCCATCAGTTGGACAGGCAGCACAGATACGCAGTATTTT
14,TRBJ1-1,.,TRBV19,TRBD1,CASSNDRVNTEAFF,TGTGCCAGTAGCAACGACAGGGTGAACACTGAAGCTTTCTTT
18,TRBJ1-1,many,TRBV7-9,TRBD1,CASSPRQGAGAVNTEAFF,TGTGCCAGCAGCCCAAGACAGGGGGCGGGCGCGGTGAACACTGAAGCTTTCTTT
11,TRBJ1-2,.,TRBV20-1,TRBD1,CSGSTGDGYTF,TGCAGTGGTTCGACAGGGGATGGCTACACCTTC
15,TRBJ2-1,once,TRBV3-1/TRBV3-2,.,CASSRLGGRGNEQFF,TGTGCCAGCAGCCGCCTTGGGGGCCGAGGCAATGAGCAGTTCTTC
14,TRBJ2-7,.,TRBV3-1/TRBV3-2,.,CASSQDAGSYEQYF,TGTGCCAGCAGCCAAGACGCAGGAAGCTACGAGCAGTACTTC
14,TRBJ2-7,.,TRBV11-2,TRBD2,CASSLGGGRYEQYF,TGTGCCAGCAGCTTAGGGGGGGGGAGATACGAGCAGTACTTC
14,TRBJ1-1,.,TRBV19,TRBD1,CASMVTGGFPEAFF,TGTGCCAGTATGGTAACAGGGGGCTTTCCTGAAGCTTTCTTT
17,TRBJ2-2,.,TRBV12-5,TRBD1,CASGLGGRTGVTGELFF,TGTGCTAGTGGTTTGGGGGGTCGGACAGGGGTGACCGGGGAGCTGTTTTTT
14,TRBJ2-7,.,TRBV6-5,TRBD2,CASSYGRAGYEQYF,TGTGCCAGCAGTTACGGGAGGGCGGGGTACGAGCAGTACTTC
12,TRBJ1-5,.,TRBV18,.,CASSLGEQPQHF,TGTGCCAGCTCACTAGGGGAACAGCCCCAGCATTTT
15,TRBJ1-4,.,TRBV14,TRBD1,CASSRRTGVNEKLFF,TGTGCCAGCAGCCGGCGGACAGGGGTTAATGAAAAACTGTTTTTT
16,TRBJ2-5,.,TRBV7-8,TRBD2,CASSYLLAGGQKTQYF,TGTGCCAGCAGCTACCTACTAGCGGGGGGGCAAAAGACCCAGTACTTC
17,TRBJ1-6,once,TRBV2,.,CASSESGSPGTNSPLHF,TGTGCCAGCAGTGAATCTGGGTCCCCGGGAACGAATTCACCCCTCCACTTT
14,TRBJ1-2,.,TRBV4-1,.,CASSLPDRHWGYTF,TGCGCCAGCAGCCTTCCCGACAGGCACTGGGGCTACACCTTC
14,TRBJ1-5,.,TRBV6-6,.,CASSLQGDNQPQHF,TGTGCCAGCAGTTTACAGGGAGATAATCAGCCCCAGCATTTT
14,TRBJ1-2,few,TRBV30,TRBD1,CAWRMTGWNYGYTF,TGTGCCTGGAGAATGACAGGGTGGAACTATGGCTACACCTTC
14,TRBJ2-7,.,TRBV9,TRBD2,CASSPRTSGYEQYF,TGTGCCAGCAGCCCCCGGACTAGCGGCTACGAGCAGTACTTC
15,TRBJ2-1,.,TRBV13,.,CASSLTGARHNEQFF,TGTGCCAGCAGCTTAACTGGGGCGAGACACAATGAGCAGTTCTTC
14,TRBJ1-5,.,TRBV10-3,TRBD1,CATDRVGGNQPQHF,TGTGCCACCGACAGGGTAGGGGGCAATCAGCCCCAGCATTTT
14,TRBJ1-2,.,TRBV6-2/TRBV6-3,TRBD1,CASSLQGANYGYTF,TGTGCCAGCAGTCTCCAGGGGGCGAATTATGGCTACACCTTC
16,TRBJ2-7,.,TRBV13,TRBD2,CASSLFGGGSSYEQYF,TGTGCCAGCAGCTTATTTGGGGGAGGGAGCTCCTACGAGCAGTACTTC
14,TRBJ1-6,.,TRBV27,.,CASSQRGYNSPLHF,TGTGCCAGCAGCCAAAGGGGGTATAATTCACCCCTCCACTTT
17,TRBJ2-3,.,TRBV19,TRBD2,CASSFQSSGGIADTQYF,TGTGCCAGTAGTTTCCAGAGTAGCGGGGGGATCGCAGATACGCAGTATTTT
17,TRBJ1-4,.,TRBV7-9,.,CASSSANHRESNEKLFF,TGTGCCAGCAGCTCCGCGAATCACAGGGAATCCAATGAAAAACTGTTTTTT
13,TRBJ2-3,.,TRBV9,.,CASSRLGGDTQYF,TGTGCCAGCAGCAGGCTGGGAGGAGATACGCAGTATTTT
12,TRBJ2-1,.,TRBV6-5,.,CATPPFHGEAFF,TGTGCCACCCCCCCTTTTCACGGTGAGGCGTTCTTC
15,TRBJ1-2,few,TRBV2,TRBD1,CASSLAPTGGYGYTF,TGTGCCAGCAGTCTGGCCCCTACAGGGGGTTATGGCTACACCTTC
13,TRBJ2-2,.,TRBV5-4,.,CASSSGHTGELFF,TGTGCCAGCAGCTCGGGTCACACCGGGGAGCTGTTTTTT
16,TRBJ2-2,.,TRBV7-8,.,CASSFRRDGYTGELFF,TGTGCCAGCAGCTTCAGGCGGGACGGCTACACCGGGGAGCTGTTTTTT
17,TRBJ2-7,once,TRBV19,TRBD1,CASSPGTGGRRVDEQYF,TGTGCCAGTAGTCCAGGGACAGGGGGACGCCGTGTCGACGAGCAGTACTTC
14,TRBJ2-1,.,TRBV7-2,.,CASSFTTGYNEQFF,TGTGCCAGCAGCTTTACCACGGGGTACAATGAGCAGTTCTTC
15,TRBJ2-2,.,TRBV27,.,CASSFGQGNTGELFF,TGTGCCAGCAGTTTCGGGCAGGGCAACACCGGGGAGCTGTTTTTT
14,TRBJ2-3,.,TRBV13,TRBD2,CASMRGGRTDTQYF,TGTGCCAGCATGCGGGGGGGCCGCACAGATACGCAGTATTTT
14,TRBJ1-2,.,TRBV5-1,TRBD1,CASSLGQGDRGYTF,TGCGCCAGCAGCTTGGGACAGGGGGATCGGGGCTACACCTTC
19,TRBJ1-4,.,TRBV19,TRBD1,CASSTNRDSPSPTNEKLFF,TGTGCCAGTAGTACTAATCGGGACAGCCCTTCCCCAACTAATGAAAAACTGTTTTTT
16,TRBJ2-7,.,TRBV15,TRBD2,CATSRPSGSAWSEQYF,TGTGCCACCAGCAGACCTAGCGGGAGCGCTTGGAGCGAGCAGTACTTC
17,TRBJ1-4,.,TRBV5-4,.,CASSLNWGMNSNEKLFF,TGTGCCAGCAGCTTAAATTGGGGCATGAACTCCAATGAAAAACTGTTTTTT
15,TRBJ2-1,.,TRBV9,TRBD2,CASSVGLAGGNEQFF,TGTGCCAGCAGCGTAGGGCTAGCGGGAGGGAATGAGCAGTTCTTC
10,TRBJ2-7,few,TRBV19,.,CASGTYEQYF,TGTGCCAGCGGGACCTACGAGCAGTACTTC
16,TRBJ1-6,.,TRBV19,.,CASSAKQGSYNSPLHF,TGTGCCAGTAGTGCGAAACAGGGTTCTTATAATTCACCCCTCCACTTT
18,TRBJ2-5,.,TRBV5-6,TRBD2,CASSLGARGRGFLETQYF,TGTGCCAGCAGCTTGGGGGCCCGAGGGCGGGGGTTTCTAGAGACCCAGTACTTC
17,TRBJ2-1,.,TRBV27,TRBD2,CASSLSRGLAESREQFF,TGTGCCAGCAGTTTATCGAGGGGACTAGCTGAATCAAGGGAGCAGTTCTTC
14,TRBJ2-7,.,TRBV30,TRBD2,CAWSTAGRSYEQYF,TGTGCCTGGAGTACAGCGGGGCGCTCCTACGAGCAGTACTTC
13,TRBJ2-7,.,TRBV3-1/TRBV3-2,.,CASKGAPAGEQYF,TGTGCCAGCAAAGGGGCCCCGGCAGGCGAGCAGTACTTC
14,TRBJ1-1,.,TRBV6-2/TRBV6-3,.,CASSYISGNTEAFF,TGTGCCAGCAGTTATATTTCAGGGAACACTGAAGCTTTCTTT
15,TRBJ2-6,.,TRBV27,.,CASSDRISGANVLTF,TGTGCCAGCAGTGACAGAATTTCTGGGGCCAACGTCCTGACTTTC
13,TRBJ1-5,.,TRBV19,TRBD1,CASSRGQRQPQHF,TGTGCCAGTAGCCGGGGACAGAGACAGCCCCAGCATTTT
15,TRBJ2-2,.,TRBV7-9,.,CASSQQGTYTGELFF,TGTGCCAGCAGCCAACAGGGAACATACACCGGGGAGCTGTTTTTT
15,TRBJ2-1,.,TRBV4-1,TRBD2,CASSQALAGGGEQFF,TGCGCCAGCAGCCAAGCGCTAGCGGGGGGGGGTGAGCAGTTCTTC
15,TRBJ1-1,.,TRBV7-3,TRBD1,CASSLHTGGASEAFF,TGTGCCAGCAGCTTACACACAGGGGGGGCCTCTGAAGCTTTCTTT
15,TRBJ2-6,.,TRBV3-1/TRBV3-2,.,CASSQGGPGANVLTF,TGTGCCAGCAGCCAAGGGGGCCCTGGGGCCAACGTCCTGACTTTC